This T cell receptor beta chain stems from a study of blood T cells in healthy people across ages. Germline CDR1 reads MGHDK; CDR2 reads SYGVNS. The V gene end was trimmed by 6 bases and the J gene end by 3 bases; junction bases not matched to a gene: 4. The CDR3 runs to 13 residues. About 10 milliliters of peripheral blood were drawn from each donor into EDTA-treated tubes. A second PCR, run for about 7 to 11 cycles, used a sample-barcoded 5' primer plus a J-beta primer mix. Each cDNA molecule was tagged by a template-switch adaptor with 12 random nucleotides. TCRdb reprocessed the 5' RACE reads via MiXCR and lists one record per CDR3 protein. The data hold roughly 1 million distinct CDR3 sequences, with roughly a quarter observed a single time. This clonotype was observed a few times. A further study also used this sample, focusing on T cells of mothers and their children.

The rearrangement links TRBV25-1 to TRBJ2-7, with 8 bases matching TRBD2. The clonotype was recovered from a girl aged 2 to 9 in good health. Material: blood. This CDR3 is CASRSSGGYEQYF. CDR3 nucleotide sequence: TGTGCCAGCAGATCAAGCGGGGGCTACGAGCAGTACTTC.